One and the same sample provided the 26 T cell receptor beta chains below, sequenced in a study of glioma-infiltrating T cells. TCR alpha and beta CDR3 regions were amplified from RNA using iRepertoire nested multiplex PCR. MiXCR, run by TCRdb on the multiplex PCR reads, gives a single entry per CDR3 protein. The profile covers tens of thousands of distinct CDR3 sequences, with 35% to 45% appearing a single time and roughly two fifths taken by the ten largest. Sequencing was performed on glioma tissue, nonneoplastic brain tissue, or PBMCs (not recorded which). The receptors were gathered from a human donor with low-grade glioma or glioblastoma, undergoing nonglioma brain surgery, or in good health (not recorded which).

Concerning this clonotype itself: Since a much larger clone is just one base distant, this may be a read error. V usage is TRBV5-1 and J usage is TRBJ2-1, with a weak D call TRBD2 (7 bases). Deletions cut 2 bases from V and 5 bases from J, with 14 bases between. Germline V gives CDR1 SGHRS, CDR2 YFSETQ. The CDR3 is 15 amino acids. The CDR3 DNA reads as TGCGCCAGCAGCTTCCTGGGGGGGCCCCACAATGAGCAGTTCTTC. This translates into CASSFLGGPHNEQFF.

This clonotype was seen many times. The CDR3 DNA is TGCGCCAGCAGCTTGATAGGGAACACTGAAGCTTTCTTT. Encoded protein: CASSLIGNTEAFF. V gene TRBV5-1 combines with J gene TRBJ1-1, with D unclear. Germline V gene data show CDR1 as SGHRS and CDR2 as YFSETQ. V lost 1 base to trimming and J lost 1 base, with 5 bases between them. The CDR3 is made up of 13 amino acids.

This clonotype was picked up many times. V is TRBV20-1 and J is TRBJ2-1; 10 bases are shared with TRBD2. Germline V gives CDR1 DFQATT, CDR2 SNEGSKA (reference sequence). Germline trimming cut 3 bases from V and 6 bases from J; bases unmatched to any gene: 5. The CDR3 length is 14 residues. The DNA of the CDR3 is TGCAGTGCTAGGACTAGCGGGTCGGGCAATGAGCAGTTCTTC. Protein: CSARTSGSGNEQFF.

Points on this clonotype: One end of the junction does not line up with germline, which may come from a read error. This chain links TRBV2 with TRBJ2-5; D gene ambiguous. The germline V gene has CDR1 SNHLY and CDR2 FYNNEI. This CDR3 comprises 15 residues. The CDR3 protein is CASVFIGVYQETKYF. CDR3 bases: TGTGCCAGCGTATTTATTGGGGTGTACCAAGAGACCAAGTACTTC.

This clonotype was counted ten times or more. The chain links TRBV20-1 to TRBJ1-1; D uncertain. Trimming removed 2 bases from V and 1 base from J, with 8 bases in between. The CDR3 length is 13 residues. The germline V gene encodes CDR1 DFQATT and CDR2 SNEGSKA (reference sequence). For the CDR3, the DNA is TGCAGTGCTAGAACCCCATCGAACACTGAAGCTTTCTTT. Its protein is CSARTPSNTEAFF.

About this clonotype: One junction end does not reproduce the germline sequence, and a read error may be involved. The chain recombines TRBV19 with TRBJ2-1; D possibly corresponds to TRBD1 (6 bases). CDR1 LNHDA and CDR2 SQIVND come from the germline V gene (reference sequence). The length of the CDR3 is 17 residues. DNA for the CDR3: TGTGCCAGTACCCATTCCCTGGGACACTATGAAATTCATGAGCAGTCCTTC. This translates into CASTHSLGHYEIHEQSF.

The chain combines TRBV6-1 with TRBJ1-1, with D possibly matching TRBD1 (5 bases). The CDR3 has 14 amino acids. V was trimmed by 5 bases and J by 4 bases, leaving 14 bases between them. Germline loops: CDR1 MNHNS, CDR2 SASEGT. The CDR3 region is CASSSGWGSTEAFF. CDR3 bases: TGTGCCAGCAGTTCTGGATGGGGGAGCACTGAAGCTTTCTTT.

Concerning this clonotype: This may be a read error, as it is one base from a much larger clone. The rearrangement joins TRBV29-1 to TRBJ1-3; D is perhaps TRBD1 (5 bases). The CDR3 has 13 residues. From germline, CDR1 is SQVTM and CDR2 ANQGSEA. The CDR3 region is CSVSRGPGNAIYF. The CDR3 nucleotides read TGCAGCGTGTCGCGGGGCCCGGGAAACGCCATATATTTT.

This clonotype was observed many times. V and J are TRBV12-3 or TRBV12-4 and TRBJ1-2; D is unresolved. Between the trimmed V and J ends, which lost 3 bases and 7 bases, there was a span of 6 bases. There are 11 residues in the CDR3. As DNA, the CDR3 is TGTGCCAGCAGTTTTTGGTCTGGCTACACCTTC. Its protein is CASSFWSGYTF.

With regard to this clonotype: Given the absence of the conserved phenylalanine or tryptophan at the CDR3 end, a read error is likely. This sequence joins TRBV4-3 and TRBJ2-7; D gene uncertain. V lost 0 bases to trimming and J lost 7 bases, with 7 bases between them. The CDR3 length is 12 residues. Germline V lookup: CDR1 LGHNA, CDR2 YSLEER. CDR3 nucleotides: TGCGCCAGCAGCCAAGATTACAATGAGCAGTACCTC. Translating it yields CASSQDYNEQYL.

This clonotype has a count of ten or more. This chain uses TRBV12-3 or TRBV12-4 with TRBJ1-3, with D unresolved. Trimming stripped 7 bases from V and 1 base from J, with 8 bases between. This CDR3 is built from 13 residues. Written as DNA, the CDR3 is TGTGCCAGCATAGGACTTTCTGGAAACACCATATATTTT. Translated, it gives CASIGLSGNTIYF.

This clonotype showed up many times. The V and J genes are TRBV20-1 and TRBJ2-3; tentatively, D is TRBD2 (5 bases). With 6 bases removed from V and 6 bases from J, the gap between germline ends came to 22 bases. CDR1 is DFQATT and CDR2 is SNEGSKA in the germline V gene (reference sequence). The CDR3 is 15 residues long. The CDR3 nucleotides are TGCAGTGCCCCCCGGGGATGGAACGTGTTGGATACGCAGTATTTT. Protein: CSAPRGWNVLDTQYF.

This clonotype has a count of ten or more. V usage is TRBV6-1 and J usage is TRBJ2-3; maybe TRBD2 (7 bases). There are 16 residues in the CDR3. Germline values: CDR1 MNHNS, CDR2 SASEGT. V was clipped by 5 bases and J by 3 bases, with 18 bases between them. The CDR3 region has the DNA TGTGCCAGCAGTAACGGCGGGGGCGCCCAGACAGATACGCAGTATTTT. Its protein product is CASSNGGGAQTDTQYF.

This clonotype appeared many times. This chain's CDR3 is CASSQTRRPPYEQYF. CDR3 in DNA: TGTGCCAGCAGCCAAACTCGTAGGCCCCCCTACGAGCAGTACTTC. The chain carries TRBV14 and TRBJ2-7; D not certain. Germline values: CDR1 SGHDN, CDR2 FVKESK. This CDR3 has 15 residues. The V gene lost 2 bases and the J gene lost 2 bases, with 13 bases spanning the gap.

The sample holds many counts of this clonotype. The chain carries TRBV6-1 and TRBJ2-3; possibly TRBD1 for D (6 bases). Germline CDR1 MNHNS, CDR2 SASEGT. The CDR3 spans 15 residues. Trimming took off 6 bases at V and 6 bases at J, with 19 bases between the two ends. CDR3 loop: CASSLDRRSMDTQYF. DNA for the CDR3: TGTGCCAGCAGCCTGGACAGACGGTCGATGGATACGCAGTATTTT.

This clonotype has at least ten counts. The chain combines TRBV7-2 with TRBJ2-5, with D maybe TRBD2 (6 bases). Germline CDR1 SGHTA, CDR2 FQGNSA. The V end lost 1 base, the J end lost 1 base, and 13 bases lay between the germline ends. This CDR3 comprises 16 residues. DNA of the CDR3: TGTGCCAGCAGCTTAGGGCCCCCGGGACTCCAAGAGACCCAGTACTTC. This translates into CASSLGPPGLQETQYF.

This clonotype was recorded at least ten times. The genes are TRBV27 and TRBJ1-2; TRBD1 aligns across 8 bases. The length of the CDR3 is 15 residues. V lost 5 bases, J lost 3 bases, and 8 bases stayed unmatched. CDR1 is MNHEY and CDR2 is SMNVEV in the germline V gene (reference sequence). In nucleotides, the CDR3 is TGTGCCAGCAGTCCATGGGACAGGCCCGACTATGGCTACACCTTC. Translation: CASSPWDRPDYGYTF.

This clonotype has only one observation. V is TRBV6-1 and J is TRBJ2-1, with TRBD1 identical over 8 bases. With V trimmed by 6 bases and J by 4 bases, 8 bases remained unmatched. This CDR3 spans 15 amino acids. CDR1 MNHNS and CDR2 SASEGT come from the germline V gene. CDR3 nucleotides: TGTGCCAGCAGGGCAGGACAGGGCCTTTACAATGAGCAGTTCTTC. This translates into CASRAGQGLYNEQFF.

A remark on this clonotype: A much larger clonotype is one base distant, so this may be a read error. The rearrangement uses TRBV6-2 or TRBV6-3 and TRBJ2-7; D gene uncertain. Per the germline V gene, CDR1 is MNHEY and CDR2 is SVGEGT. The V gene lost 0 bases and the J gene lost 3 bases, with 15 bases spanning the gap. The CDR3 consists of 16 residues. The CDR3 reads CASSYSLLRRLYEQYF. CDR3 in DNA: TGTGCCAGCAGTTACTCGTTGTTACGGCGCCTCTACGAGCAGTACTTC.

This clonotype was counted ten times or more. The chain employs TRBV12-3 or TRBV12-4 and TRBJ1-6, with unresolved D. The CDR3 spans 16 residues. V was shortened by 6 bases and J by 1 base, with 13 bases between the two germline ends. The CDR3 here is CASSTAGSSYNSPLHF. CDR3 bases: TGTGCCAGCAGCACAGCGGGGAGTTCCTATAATTCACCCCTCCACTTT.

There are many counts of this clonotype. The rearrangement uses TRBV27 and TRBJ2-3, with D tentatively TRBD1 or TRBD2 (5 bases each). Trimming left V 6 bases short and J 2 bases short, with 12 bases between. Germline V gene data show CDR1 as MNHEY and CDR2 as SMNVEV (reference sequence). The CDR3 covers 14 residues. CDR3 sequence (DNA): TGTGCCAGCAGGGCCGCAGGGACCACAGATACGCAGTATTTT. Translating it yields CASRAAGTTDTQYF.

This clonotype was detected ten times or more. CDR3 in DNA: TGTGCCAGCAGCCAGACAGGGCTCCTATACGAGCAGTACTTC. Amino acids: CASSQTGLLYEQYF. The chain recombines TRBV5-6 with TRBJ2-7; 7 bases fit TRBD1. V was clipped by 4 bases and J by 4 bases; unmatched bases: 8. This CDR3 contains 14 residues. The germline V gene encodes CDR1 SGHDT and CDR2 YYEEEE.

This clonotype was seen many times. CDR3 sequence: CSARMLAGGSTDTQYF. CDR3 in DNA: TGCAGTGCTAGAATGCTAGCGGGGGGCAGCACAGATACGCAGTATTTT. The chain recombines TRBV20-1 with TRBJ2-3, with 11 positions matching TRBD2. After removal of 2 bases from V and 0 bases from J, the junction contained 4 bases not matched to a gene. The CDR3 loop spans 16 amino acids. Germline-derived CDR1 and CDR2 are DFQATT and SNEGSKA (reference sequence).

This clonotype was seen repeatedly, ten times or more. The CDR3 here is CASRETLAGGPSLGDTQYF. The CDR3 DNA sequence: TGTGCCAGCAGAGAGACTCTAGCGGGAGGGCCCAGTCTGGGAGATACGCAGTATTTT. The chain recombines TRBV2 with TRBJ2-3; 12 bases agree with TRBD2. J was trimmed by 5 bases and V by 6 bases; bases with no gene match: 18. The CDR3 loop spans 19 amino acids. Germline lookup yields CDR1 SNHLY and CDR2 FYNNEI.

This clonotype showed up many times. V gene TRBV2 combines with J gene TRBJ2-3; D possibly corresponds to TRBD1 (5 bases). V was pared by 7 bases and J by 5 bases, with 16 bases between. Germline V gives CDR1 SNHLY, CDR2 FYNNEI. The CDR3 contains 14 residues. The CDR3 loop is CASKDSHGVDTQYF. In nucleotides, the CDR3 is TGTGCCAGCAAAGACAGCCATGGGGTAGATACGCAGTATTTT. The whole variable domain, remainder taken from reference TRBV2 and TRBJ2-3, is EPEVTQTPSHQVTQMGQEVILRCVPISNHLYFYWYRQILGQKVEFLVSFYNNEISEKSEIFDDQFSVERPDGSNFTLKIRSTKLEDSAMYFCASKDSHGVDTQYFGPGTRLTVL.

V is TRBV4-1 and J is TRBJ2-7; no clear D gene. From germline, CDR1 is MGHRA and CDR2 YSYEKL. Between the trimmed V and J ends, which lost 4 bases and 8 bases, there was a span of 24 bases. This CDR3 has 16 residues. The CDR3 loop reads CASSPYPGVGSYKQYF. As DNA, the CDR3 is TGCGCCAGCAGCCCCTACCCTGGCGTAGGCTCTTACAAGCAGTACTTC.